The clone carrying this TCR beta chain was detected only a few times. Its antigen is undetermined. Next came a second PCR, run for roughly 6 to 11 cycles, which used a sample-barcoded 5' primer along with a J-beta primer mix. TCRdb reanalysed the 5' RACE reads using MiXCR and keeps one entry per CDR3 protein. The table records about 1.5 million distinct CDR3 sequences, about 42% of them present only once. The data were taken from a study of blood T cells in healthy people across ages. Study details: Capture by template switching was about one barcoded beta molecule per two T cells.

Findings of the study overall: Roughly linear age-related decline in beta diversity appeared, significant by age about 40. Donor CMV infection status was unknown, possibly confounding age-related changes in expanded clonotypes. PBMCs were not sorted, which prevented a conclusive comparison of naive versus antigen-experienced cells.

Per the germline V gene, CDR1 is MNHEY and CDR2 is SVGEGT. V lost 0 bases to trimming and J lost 6 bases, with 12 bases between them. The CDR3 is made up of 15 amino acids. The chain combines TRBV6-2 or TRBV6-3 with TRBJ1-5; TRBD1 is a possible D gene (6 bases). This clonotype originated in a young woman in good health. The sample taken for sequencing was blood. The chain's CDR3 is CASSYSSQGSQPQHF. The DNA for the CDR3 is TGTGCCAGCAGTTACTCGAGTCAGGGGAGTCAGCCCCAGCATTTT.